Below, 9 T cell receptor beta chains from the same sample are listed, as sequenced in a study of shared clonotypes between healthy human individuals. Only in-frame clones appear in the TCRdb table, and some are missing; sequencing was by immunoSEQ multiplex PCR. The sample has millions of clones; 95% are singletons. The sample taken for sequencing was naive CD4+ T cells sorted from blood. Subset described: CD45RA+ positively selected. The receptors stem from a man aged 18 to 30 in good health.

V usage is TRBV7-9 and J usage is TRBJ2-4; D is ambiguous. The germline gives CDR1 SEHNR, CDR2 FQNEAQ (reference sequence). The CDR3 spans 14 residues. The V and J ends lost 3 bases and 8 bases respectively, with 14 bases between them. In nucleotides, the CDR3 is TGTGCCAGCAGCTTTCGCTTTCCTGAAGACATTCAGTACTTC. Translated: CASSFRFPEDIQYF. Based on the CDR3 plus reference TRBV7-9 and TRBJ2-4, the full variable domain is DTGVSQNPRHKITKRGQNVTFRCDPISEHNRLYWYRQTLGQGPEFLTYFQNEAQLEKSRLLSDRFSAERPKGSFSTLEIQRTEQGDSAMYLCASSFRFPEDIQYFGAGTRLSVL.

The rearrangement joins TRBV6-1 to TRBJ2-5; D remains unclear. The CDR3 length is 16 residues. V dropped 3 bases and J dropped 5 bases, with 19 bases sitting between them. Looked up from germline, CDR1 is MNHNS and CDR2 is SASEGT. CDR3 loop: CASSESSLRSWETQYF. The DNA for the CDR3 is TGTGCCAGCAGTGAGTCGAGCTTAAGGTCCTGGGAGACCCAGTACTTC.

The gene calls are TRBV6-5 and TRBJ2-1; the match to TRBD2 covers 10 bases. The V gene end was trimmed by 6 bases and the J gene end by 13 bases; junction bases not matched to a gene: 15. Germline loops: CDR1 MNHEY, CDR2 SVGAGI. The CDR3 is made up of 15 amino acids. CDR3 sequence reads: CASRRTSGLPNFQFF. CDR3 bases: TGTGCCAGCAGGAGGACTAGCGGCCTTCCTAACTTTCAGTTCTTC.

V gene TRBV5-4 combines with J gene TRBJ2-7, with 7 nucleotides matching TRBD1. V lost 4 bases, J lost 6 bases, and 10 bases stayed unmatched. Per germline, CDR1 SGHNT and CDR2 YYREEE (reference sequence). The CDR3 has 14 residues. The CDR3 sequence is CASSAAGTAGEQYF. CDR3 sequence (DNA): TGTGCCAGCAGCGCTGCCGGGACAGCTGGCGAGCAGTACTTC.

J is TRBJ2-5 and V is TRBV28, with D hard to call. The CDR3 runs to 14 residues. Germline CDR1 MDHEN, CDR2 SYDVKM. Trimming shortened V by 0 bases and J by 3 bases, and 8 bases separated the two germline ends. The CDR3 here is CASSLWGREETQYF. The CDR3, as DNA: TGTGCCAGCAGTTTATGGGGAAGAGAAGAGACCCAGTACTTC. The full variable domain, with the rest looked up from reference TRBV28 and TRBJ2-5, is DVKVTQSSRYLVKRTGEKVFLECVQDMDHENMFWYRQDPGLGLRLIYFSYDVKMKEKGDIPEGYSVSREKKERFSLILESASTNQTSMYLCASSLWGREETQYFGPGTRLLVL.

The chain uses TRBV29-1 and TRBJ2-3; the D gene could be TRBD1 or TRBD2 (5 bases each). Germline-derived CDR1 and CDR2 are SQVTM and ANQGSEA. This CDR3 comprises 14 residues. V dropped 2 bases and J dropped 1 base, with 10 bases sitting between them. For the CDR3, the DNA is TGCAGCGTTGAATCAGGGACGGGCACAGATACGCAGTATTTT. This gives the protein CSVESGTGTDTQYF.

The chain joins TRBV19 to TRBJ2-2, with D possibly matching TRBD1 (6 bases). From germline, CDR1 is LNHDA and CDR2 SQIVND (reference sequence). Trimming stripped 6 bases from V and 5 bases from J, with 13 bases between. CDR3 length: 14 residues. CDR3 DNA sequence: TGTGCCAGTAGGAATAACAGGGTGACCGGGGAGCTGTTTTTT. It specifies CASRNNRVTGELFF.

The chain is built from TRBV10-3 and TRBJ2-7, with D unresolved. This CDR3 contains 12 residues. Germline CDR1 is ENHRY and CDR2 is SYGVKD. V lost 8 bases and J lost 3, with 11 bases in between. In DNA, the CDR3 is TGTGCCATCGGTACAGAGGACTACGAGCAGTACTTC. Translation gives CAIGTEDYEQYF.

This chain uses TRBV10-3 with TRBJ1-6; weak D call: TRBD1 (5 bases). This CDR3 region has 16 residues. The V gene lost 4 bases and the J gene lost 7 bases, with 17 bases spanning the gap. CDR1 is ENHRY and CDR2 is SYGVKD in the germline V gene. CDR3 nucleotide sequence: TGTGCCATCAGTGCTAGAAAAGGGGAACCGAATTCACCCCTCCACTTT. It translates to CAISARKGEPNSPLHF.